The source of this T cell receptor beta chain is a study of blood T cell repertoires in COVID-19. How the authors handled the data: For nucleated cells, counts were estimated from reference gene primer amplification. Profiled with immunoSEQ multiplex PCR; TCRdb holds only in-frame clones, not every one. For V, J and clone size, that table is used; D and trimming come from the DNA. This table has approximately 200,000 clones, approximately 78% appearing once. The CDR3 is 15 residues long. Trimming cost V 1 base and J 0 bases, with 5 bases left between them. Germline loops: CDR1 SGHRS, CDR2 YFSETQ. This clone was seen only once. This same CDR3 is encoded by further DNA sequences in the sample.

The chain links TRBV5-1 to TRBJ2-6; no clear D gene. Specimen: peripheral blood. This receptor was taken from a woman of 80 years or more with COVID-19, enrolled during active disease. CDR3 residues: CASSLSSSGANVLTF. CDR3 DNA sequence: TGCGCCAGCAGCTTGAGTAGCTCTGGGGCCAACGTCCTGACTTTC.